This T cell receptor (beta chain) was captured in a study of identical twins. Findings and caveats of the study: Within monozygotic twins, out-of-frame TCR alpha sharing was underestimated by the models.

Points on this clonotype: Its antigen is not identified.

Germline-derived CDR1 and CDR2 are MNHEY and SMNVEV (reference sequence). This CDR3 comprises 15 residues. V gave up 5 bases and J gave up 2 bases; unmatched junction bases: 3. One entry per CDR3 protein results from TCRdb running MiXCR on the 5' RACE reads. In the table there are about 570,000 distinct CDR3 sequences, over 8.5% of which are singletons. The sample was also linked to a second study, of yellow fever vaccine responses in identical twins.

The chain joins TRBV27 to TRBJ2-2, with 9 nucleotides matching TRBD2. Sequenced sample: PBMCs. The TCR comes from a woman younger than 35 in good health. The CDR3 is CASSMTSGNTGELFF. Written as DNA, the CDR3 is TGTGCCAGCAGTATGACTAGCGGAAACACCGGGGAGCTGTTTTTT.